This T cell receptor (beta chain) originates from a study of T-cell reconstitution after alpha-beta-depleted transplantation in children. Overall study findings and caveats: Several hundred expanded graft clones reportedly gave rise to the alpha-beta T cells present about two months after transplant. Diversity and T-cell counts at one year after transplant derived mostly from new T cells. Surviving recipient T cells and thymic progenitors accounted for the high day-60 TCRbeta diversity observed in some patients.

About this clonotype itself: The antigen is not known.

A TCRbeta library incorporating unique molecular identifiers was prepared. One entry per CDR3 protein results from TCRdb running MiXCR on the PCR reads. In the table there are 95,000 to 150,000 distinct CDR3 sequences, more than 20% of which are singletons. In germline, CDR1 is SSHAT, CDR2 FNYEAQ (reference sequence). V dropped 5 bases and J dropped 1; count of bases not matched to a gene: 4. This CDR3 comprises 15 residues. Sequences were derived from PBMCs, mostly from graft donor cells, sampled 180 days after TCRalphabeta/CD19-depleted stem cell transplant. The receptor was isolated from a male patient aged 2 to 10 who had a stem cell transplant for chronic granulomatous disease, so the T cells may come from the graft donor. The genes are TRBV7-7 and TRBJ2-3; 9 positions match TRBD1. CDR3 bases: TGTGCCAGCAGCCCGACAGGGGGGCGCACAGATACGCAGTATTTT. Translation: CASSPTGGRTDTQYF.